This T cell receptor beta chain was profiled in a study of blood T cell repertoires in COVID-19. This CDR3 is 14 amino acids long. The V gene lost 6 bases and the J gene lost 8 bases, with 16 bases spanning the gap. Germline CDR1 reads MNHEY; CDR2 reads SVGAGI. Assay: immunoSEQ multiplex PCR; the TCRdb copy retains only in-frame clones and omits some. The sample carries over 80,000 clones, roughly nine tenths recorded once. The sequenced sample was peripheral blood. The sequence was obtained from a human donor with active COVID-19. The donor label of this sample is uncertain. This chain joins TRBV6-5 and TRBJ2-2; TRBD1 is a possible D gene (5 bases). The CDR3 DNA follows: TGTGCCAGCAGCTCACAGGTGTTGGGTGGGGAGCTGTTTTTT. Its translation is CASSSQVLGGELFF.